This TCR beta chain was sequenced in a study of blood T cell repertoires in COVID-19. Study context: Samples came from the United States, Italy and Spain, spanning acute and convalescent COVID-19. PBMCs, B-cell-depleted T cells, or T cells provided the cDNA or gDNA that made up the material.

Assay: immunoSEQ multiplex PCR; the TCRdb copy retains only in-frame clones and omits some. This repertoire shows around 94,000 clones, 87% found once; its top ten account for over 2%. This CDR3 region has 13 residues. The ends were cut back, 6 bases at V and 4 bases at J, with 12 bases in the middle. Germline CDR1 reads MNHNY; CDR2 reads SVGAGI (reference sequence). Material: peripheral blood. This rearrangement joins TRBV6-6 to TRBJ2-5, with D uncertain. The TCR originated in a man aged 45-65 years with active COVID-19. CDR3 sequence: CASRFPGRETQYF. The CDR3 DNA reads as TGTGCCAGCAGATTCCCAGGTCGAGAGACCCAGTACTTC.